This T cell receptor (beta chain) was sequenced for a study of technical replicates of blood from a handful of donors. Clones were read by immunoSEQ multiplex PCR, and TCRdb kept only the in-frame ones, dropping some. The table shows approximately 81,000 clones, with 96% occurring only once. Trimming stripped 6 bases from V and 0 bases from J, with 12 bases between. The CDR3 consists of 14 residues. Germline-derived CDR1 and CDR2 are SQVTM and ANQGSEA. Sequencing was performed on T cells isolated from PBMCs. The rearrangement uses TRBV29-1 and TRBJ2-1; possibly TRBD2 for D (6 bases). The receptor was isolated from a human donor in good health. The CDR3 spells CSVGTLSSYNEQFF. The CDR3 DNA sequence: TGCAGCGTCGGGACTTTAAGCTCCTACAATGAGCAGTTCTTC.